This T cell receptor beta chain was obtained from a study of T cells in Graves' hyperthyroidism and ophthalmopathy. Looked up from germline, CDR1 is SGHDN and CDR2 is FVKESK. Germline trimming cut 1 base from V and 10 bases from J; bases unmatched to any gene: 2. The CDR3 totals 13 residues. Clinical symptoms, serum thyroxine and TRAb, thyroid ultrasound and orbital computed tomography were used for the diagnoses. This clonotype was picked up many times. The TCR beta CDR3 regions underwent amplification using RNA transcripts as the source. HTBI primers were employed in a first-round RT-PCR of the TCR CDR3. TCRdb re-derived calls from the multiplex PCR reads in MiXCR, one entry per CDR3 protein. The sample shows 500,000 to 600,000 distinct CDR3 sequences, 35% to 50% of them seen only once.

The TCR comes from an adult woman with Graves' disease, either hyperthyroidism or ophthalmopathy (not recorded which). The chain recombines TRBV14 with TRBJ2-7, with TRBD2 matching over 12 bases. What was sequenced was peripheral blood or thyroid tissue (not recorded which). The chain's CDR3 is CASSQGLAGVQYF. As DNA, the CDR3 is TGTGCCAGCAGCCAAGGACTAGCGGGAGTTCAGTACTTC.